What follows are 10 T cell receptor beta chains derived from one specimen sequenced in a study of monozygotic twins with cystic fibrosis. This table comes from immunoSEQ multiplex PCR, and its TCRdb copy is limited to in-frame clones, with some not included. The data show 35,000 or so clones, approximately 80% seen once. What was sequenced was blood. All receptors come from a girl aged 2-9 years with cystic fibrosis.

The chain links TRBV18 to TRBJ1-5; D remains unclear. The germline gives CDR1 KGHSH, CDR2 LQKENI. The V and J ends lost 0 bases and 3 bases respectively, with 0 bases between them. This CDR3 region has 12 residues. For the CDR3, the DNA is TGTGCCAGCTCACCACCCAATCAGCCCCAGCATTTT. The encoded protein is CASSPPNQPQHF.

This chain joins TRBV30 and TRBJ1-2; D is uncertain. Per germline, CDR1 GTSNPN and CDR2 SVGIG (reference sequence). The CDR3 sequence is 13 residues long. V lost 0 bases and J 4 bases, leaving 9 bases between the germline ends. CDR3 loop: CAWSVSAAYGYTF. The CDR3 DNA follows: TGTGCCTGGAGTGTTTCGGCGGCCTATGGCTACACCTTC.

V usage is TRBV5-4 and J usage is TRBJ1-1; D perhaps matches TRBD1 (5 bases). The V and J ends lost 4 bases and 3 bases respectively, with 22 bases between them. Germline V lookup: CDR1 SGHNT, CDR2 YYREEE (reference sequence). The CDR3 runs 17 residues. CDR3 region: CASSVVPMTDKYTEAFF. For the CDR3, the DNA is TGTGCCAGCAGCGTGGTCCCCATGACAGATAAGTACACTGAAGCTTTCTTT.

V and J are TRBV13 and TRBJ2-5, with D tentatively TRBD1 or TRBD2 (5 bases each). The V end was cut by 5 bases, the J end by 2 bases, with 15 bases between. Per germline, CDR1 PRHDT and CDR2 FYEKMQ (reference sequence). The CDR3 contains 15 residues. DNA for the CDR3: TGTGCCAGCAGCCCGGGACCGGGACGGCAAGAGACCCAGTACTTC. Translated: CASSPGPGRQETQYF.

The chain couples TRBV30 to TRBJ1-5; 7 nucleotides agree with TRBD1. The CDR3 has 16 residues. Germline V CDR1 and CDR2: GTSNPN, SVGIG (reference sequence). V shed 4 bases and J 3 bases; nucleotides not matched to a gene: 12. The chain's CDR3 is CAWKGGDRLVNQPQHF. For the CDR3, the DNA is TGTGCCTGGAAAGGGGGCGACAGGTTGGTCAATCAGCCCCAGCATTTT.

This chain connects TRBV12-5 to TRBJ1-2; 7 bases map to TRBD1. CDR1 and CDR2 (germline): LGHNT, FRNRAP. The V gene end was trimmed by 6 bases and the J gene end by 3 bases; junction bases not matched to a gene: 4. CDR3 length equals 13 residues. In DNA, the CDR3 is TGTGCTAGTGGACCTACAGGGGACTATGGCTACACCTTC. It is translated as CASGPTGDYGYTF.

The chain combines TRBV5-6 with TRBJ2-7; 12 nucleotides match TRBD2. The germline gives CDR1 SGHDT, CDR2 YYEEEE. The CDR3 loop spans 15 amino acids. V dropped 4 bases and J dropped 2; count of bases not matched to a gene: 4. As DNA, the CDR3 is TGTGCCAGCAGCGTGTCTAGCGGGGGGGCCTACGAGCAGTACTTC. The encoded protein is CASSVSSGGAYEQYF.

This chain connects TRBV5-1 to TRBJ2-7; D call uncertain. Germline V gene data show CDR1 as SGHRS and CDR2 as YFSETQ. V gave up 0 bases and J gave up 0 bases, with 7 bases separating them. The CDR3 covers 14 residues. CDR3 DNA sequence: TGCGCCAGCAGCTTGGATCTGACCTCCTACGAGCAGTACTTC. This encodes CASSLDLTSYEQYF.

The chain combines TRBV2 with TRBJ2-5; possible D gene TRBD1, 6 bases. CDR3 length: 17 residues. The germline CDR1 and CDR2 sequences are SNHLY and FYNNEI. V lost 4 bases and J lost 2, with 20 bases in between. The CDR3 region is CASSVSIRDTLQETQYF. The CDR3 DNA is TGTGCCAGCAGTGTTAGCATTAGGGACACATTACAAGAGACCCAGTACTTC.

This clone turned up a few times. The V gene is TRBV5-1, the J gene TRBJ2-2; D is ambiguous. The germline CDR1 and CDR2 sequences are SGHRS and YFSETQ. The CDR3 contains 13 residues. Deletions cut 4 bases from V and 3 bases from J, with 7 bases between. The CDR3 spells CASSVDHTGELFF. The CDR3 DNA follows: TGCGCCAGCAGCGTGGACCACACCGGGGAGCTGTTTTTT.